Listed below are T cell receptor beta chains from one sample, sequenced in a study of cytomegalovirus exposure and HLA in healthy donors. Assay: immunoSEQ multiplex PCR; the TCRdb copy retains only in-frame clones and omits some. The sample shows roughly 67,000 clones, about 90% of them seen only once. The sequencing input was PBMCs. The origin of the receptors is a man between 18 and 29 years old in good health and CMV-seronegative. Both conserved end residues are part of each CDR3. The D gene is left open where the match is weak. Rows may omit the clone size; those that give it use once, few, many or a size class.

V,J,D,size,DNA,CDR3
TRBV4-2,TRBJ2-1,TRBD2,.,TGTGCCAGCAGCCCAGAAAAGACTAGCGGGAGATATGATGAGCAGTTCTTC,CASSPEKTSGRYDEQFF
TRBV7-6,TRBJ2-5,TRBD1,once,TGTGCCAGCAGCTTTCGAGGGGGCGCGGAGACCCAGTACTTC,CASSFRGGAETQYF
TRBV4-3,TRBJ2-7,TRBD2,.,TGCGCCAGCAGCCAAGTTTTAGCGGGAGGTTACGAGCAGTACTTC,CASSQVLAGGYEQYF
TRBV7-2,TRBJ2-2,.,.,TGTGCCAGCAGCTCCTACCAGGGGACCTACACCGGGGAGCTGTTTTTT,CASSSYQGTYTGELFF
TRBV4-2,TRBJ2-7,TRBD2,.,TGTGCCAGCAGCCAAGCCAGCGGGGGGTACGAGCAGTACTTC,CASSQASGGYEQYF
TRBV11-2,TRBJ1-5,.,.,TGTGCCAGCAGCCCGTCGGGGGATAGCAATCAGCCCCAGCATTTT,CASSPSGDSNQPQHF
TRBV11-2,TRBJ2-1,.,.,TGTGCCAGCAGCTTAGATTCTGCGAGGAATGAGCAGTTCTTC,CASSLDSARNEQFF
TRBV7-9,TRBJ2-5,TRBD2,.,TGTGCCAGCAGCTCTAGCGGGAGGTTAGAGACCCAGTACTTC,CASSSSGRLETQYF
TRBV5-1,TRBJ2-1,TRBD1,.,TGCGCCAGTGCACAGGGGCCCGACAATGAGCAGTTCTTC,CASAQGPDNEQFF
TRBV5-1,TRBJ1-4,.,.,TGCGCCAGCAGCTTGAGGACAGAAACTAATGAAAAACTGTTTTTT,CASSLRTETNEKLFF
TRBV19,TRBJ2-2,.,.,TGTGCCAGTATCCCGAGGGGGGGTCAGTACACCGGGGAGCTGTTTTTT,CASIPRGGQYTGELFF
TRBV19,TRBJ2-1,.,.,TGTGCCAGTAGCCGGGACTCTTCCTACAATGAGCAGTTCTTC,CASSRDSSYNEQFF
TRBV7-2,TRBJ1-1,.,once,TGTGCCAGCAGCTCTGGACAGCCAAACACTGAAGCTTTCTTT,CASSSGQPNTEAFF
TRBV9,TRBJ1-5,.,.,TGTGCCAGCAGCGTCGGACTTAGCAATCAGCCCCAGCATTTT,CASSVGLSNQPQHF
TRBV6-7,TRBJ2-7,TRBD2,.,TGTGCCAACCACCGTTGCGGGCTAGCGGGGAAGAATGGGATCCATAGACCCTACGAGCAGTACTTC,CANHRCGLAGKNGIHRPYEQYF
TRBV4-2,TRBJ2-1,TRBD2,.,TGTGCCAGCAGCCAAGATCCAGCGGGAGGCGATGAGCAGTTCTTC,CASSQDPAGGDEQFF
TRBV19,TRBJ1-1,.,.,TGTGCCAGTGGGGGGTGGCCCTCGAACACTGAAGCTTTCTTT,CASGGWPSNTEAFF
TRBV5-5,TRBJ2-1,.,.,TGTGCCAGCAGCTTGGACGCCGGGACTCCCTACAATGAGCAGTTCTTC,CASSLDAGTPYNEQFF
TRBV5-4,TRBJ2-5,TRBD2,.,TGTGCCAGCAGGCAACCGGGACTAGCGGGCGCGGGGCAAGAGACCCAGTACTTC,CASRQPGLAGAGQETQYF
TRBV4-3,TRBJ1-1,.,.,TGCGCCAGCAGCCATATCTCCCAGGGATCCACTGAAGCTTTCTTT,CASSHISQGSTEAFF
TRBV6-5,TRBJ2-1,.,.,TGTGCCAGCAGTTACTCCCGGACAGCGAACAATGAGCAGTTCTTC,CASSYSRTANNEQFF
TRBV11-2,TRBJ2-7,TRBD2,.,TGTGCCAGCAGCCCTGGGACGTCGTGGGGGGGGGAGCAGTACTTC,CASSPGTSWGGEQYF
TRBV5-4,TRBJ1-2,.,.,TGTGCCAGCAGCTTGGTGCCCCGGGACACCAGTTCCAAATATGGCTACACCTTC,CASSLVPRDTSSKYGYTF
TRBV5-8,TRBJ1-5,.,.,TGTGCCAGCAGCCCCGCTTGGGGGGTTAGCAATCAGCCCCAGCATTTT,CASSPAWGVSNQPQHF
TRBV18,TRBJ1-3,TRBD1,.,TGTGCCAGCTCATTACAGGGGTCTGGAAACACCATATATTTT,CASSLQGSGNTIYF
TRBV6-4,TRBJ2-3,TRBD2,.,TGTGCCAGCAGTTGGACTAGCGGGAGCGATACGCAGTATTTT,CASSWTSGSDTQYF
TRBV7-2,TRBJ2-3,TRBD2,.,TGTGCCAGCAGTTCTCCGGGACTAGTCGTCCATACGCAGTATTTT,CASSSPGLVVHTQYF